The 8 T cell receptor beta chains given below trace back to one sample, sequenced in a study of tumor-infiltrating lymphocytes in primary liver carcinoma. The study extracted blood RNA from unsorted whole blood and also extracted germline DNA. TCR beta cDNA came from about 500 ng total RNA, primed with a constant-region primer. Amplification in three nested multiplex PCR rounds with slightly modified ARM-PCR gave rise to TCR beta libraries. TRBV1-TRBV30 forward primers and a C-beta reverse primer were used in the first two PCR rounds, which each ran for 9 to 10 cycles. TCRdb itself ran the multiplex PCR reads through MiXCR, one entry per CDR3 protein. Found here are hundreds of thousands of distinct CDR3 sequences, almost 60% of them singletons; the top ten hold approximately 15%. Sample: peripheral blood. The receptors shown here come from a woman aged 25 to 45 with primary liver carcinoma and hepatitis B virus infection.

This clonotype was seen many times. V and J are TRBV29-1 and TRBJ2-1, with D maybe TRBD2 (6 bases). V was pared by 6 bases and J by 7 bases, with 16 bases between. The length of the CDR3 is 13 residues. Looked up from germline, CDR1 is SQVTM and CDR2 is ANQGSEA. CDR3 sequence reads: CSVPKGGGNEQFF. The CDR3 DNA sequence: TGCAGCGTCCCCAAAGGTGGAGGGAATGAGCAGTTCTTC.

This clonotype was detected only once. The CDR3 is CASSLGVNGSVFSEQFF. As DNA, the CDR3 is TGTGCCAGCAGCTTAGGGGTTAACGGGAGTGTCTTCAGTGAGCAGTTCTTC. The chain recombines TRBV11-2 with TRBJ2-1, with TRBD2 as a possible D gene (6 bases). The CDR3 spans 17 residues. Per the germline V gene, CDR1 is SGHAT and CDR2 is FQNNGV. V lost 1 base and J 9 bases, leaving 22 bases between the germline ends.

In regard to this clonotype: One end of the junction fails to match germline, which may point to a read error. CDR3 residues: CASGLALQGQGETQYF. CDR3 nucleotide sequence: TGTGCCAGCGGCTTAGCGCTCCAGGGCCAGGGGGAGACCCAGTACTTC. The rearrangement uses TRBV7-8 and TRBJ2-5; TRBD1 is a possible D gene (6 bases). Germline V gene lookup returns CDR1 SGHVS and CDR2 FQNEAQ. The CDR3 runs 16 residues.

This sequence joins TRBV7-9 and TRBJ2-1, with TRBD2 matching 14 bases. The CDR3 is 16 residues long. With 5 bases clipped from V and 6 bases from J, the junction kept 6 bases outside the gene matches. The germline V gene encodes CDR1 SEHNR and CDR2 FQNEAQ (reference sequence). This CDR3 reads CASSIPGLAGVNEQFF. CDR3 DNA: TGTGCCAGCAGCATACCGGGACTAGCGGGAGTCAATGAGCAGTTCTTC.

Here the CDR3 DNA reads TGTGCCAGCAGTTACTCGAGCGGGACTGGAAACACCATATATTTT. Translation gives CASSYSSGTGNTIYF. V gene TRBV6-5 combines with J gene TRBJ1-3; D remains unclear. Trimming took 0 bases from V and 2 from J, leaving 8 bases between them. Germline V CDR1 and CDR2: MNHEY, SVGAGI. This CDR3 is built from 15 residues.

This clonotype was found many times. The rearrangement joins TRBV29-1 to TRBJ2-7, with 7 positions matching TRBD1. The CDR3 is 13 amino acids. Germline loops: CDR1 SQVTM, CDR2 ANQGSEA. The V gene end was trimmed by 7 bases and the J gene end by 5 bases; junction bases not matched to a gene: 11. The CDR3 here is CSGCRGFGDEQYF. DNA of the CDR3: TGCAGCGGCTGCAGGGGGTTTGGGGACGAGCAGTACTTC.

The sample holds many counts of this clonotype. The chain uses TRBV11-2 and TRBJ1-6, with 10 bases aligning to TRBD1. Germline-derived CDR1 and CDR2 are SGHAT and FQNNGV. The CDR3 is made up of 17 amino acids. V gave up 5 bases and J gave up 7 bases; unmatched junction bases: 11. CDR3 loop: CASSHTGTGARNSPLHF. In DNA, the CDR3 is TGTGCCAGCAGCCATACCGGGACAGGGGCGAGGAATTCACCCCTCCACTTT.

V gene TRBV7-8 combines with J gene TRBJ2-3, with 11 bases identical to TRBD2. The CDR3 sequence is 15 residues long. CDR1 and CDR2 (germline): SGHVS, FQNEAQ. After removal of 5 bases from V and 3 bases from J, the junction contained 4 bases not matched to a gene. The CDR3 is CASSPRLAGTDTQYF. CDR3 sequence (DNA): TGTGCCAGCAGCCCGAGACTAGCGGGAACAGATACGCAGTATTTT.